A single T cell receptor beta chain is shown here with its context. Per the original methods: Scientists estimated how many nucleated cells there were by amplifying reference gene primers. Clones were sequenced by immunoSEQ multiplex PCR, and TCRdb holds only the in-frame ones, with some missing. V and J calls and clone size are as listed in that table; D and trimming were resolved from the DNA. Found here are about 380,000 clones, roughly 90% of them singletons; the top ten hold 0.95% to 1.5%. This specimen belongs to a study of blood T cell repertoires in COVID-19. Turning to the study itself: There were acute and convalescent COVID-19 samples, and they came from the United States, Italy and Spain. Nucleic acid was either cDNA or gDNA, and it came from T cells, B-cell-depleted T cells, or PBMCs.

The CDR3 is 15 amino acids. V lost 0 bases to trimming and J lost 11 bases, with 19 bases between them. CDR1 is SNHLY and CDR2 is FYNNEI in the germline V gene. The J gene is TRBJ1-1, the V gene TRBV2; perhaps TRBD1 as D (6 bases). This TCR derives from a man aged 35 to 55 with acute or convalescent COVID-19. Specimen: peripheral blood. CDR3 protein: CASSEAPQEQGCAFF. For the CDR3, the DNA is TGTGCCAGCAGTGAAGCTCCCCAGGAGCAGGGGTGTGCTTTCTTT.